This TCR beta chain was identified during a study of blood T cells in healthy people across ages (dated by TCRdb to between 2015 and 2017). Describing the broader study: In model experiments, roughly one uniquely barcoded TCR beta cDNA molecule per two T cells was captured by template switching. The study measured age-related changes in TCR beta repertoire diversity using deep sequencing normalized with unique cDNA molecular identifiers. Four age groups were formed from the donors: young (average about 17 years), middle-aged (less than 40), aged (approximately 60) and long-lived (82). To avoid experimental bias, donors of different ages were distributed randomly across sequencing lanes. Using the same blood draw, the study looked at two additional independent replicas of 1 million unique cDNA reads for two donors, one aged 18 to 29 and the other aged 80 or older.

Library construction relied on 5' RACE. Instrument on record: Illumina HiSeq 2500. A second PCR of roughly 7 to 11 cycles was performed with a sample-barcoded 5' primer and a J-beta primer mix. A template-switch 5' adaptor carrying 12 random nucleotides introduced a unique molecular identifier onto each TCR beta cDNA molecule. At least 2.5 million CDR3-containing paired-end reads were obtained from each sample. First-strand cDNA was synthesized from all RNA with the Mint cDNA synthesis kit, primed by a TRBC-specific oligonucleotide. Following uracil-DNA glycosylase treatment, all cDNA underwent a first 18-cycle PCR with the universal primers M1SS and BC2_uni_R. In the source study's methods: For normalization, 1 million high-quality reads, each with a distinct molecular identifier, were randomly selected from each sample. Instead of being binned into consensus sequences, reads with shared molecular identifiers were discarded. MiTCR, with a Q25 quality threshold and the strictest error-elimination algorithm, was used for CDR3 identification, clonotype clustering and error correction. Lower-bound total TCR beta diversity was estimated with a nonparametric unseen species model using Euler transformation. TCRdb ran its own pipeline on the public reads, namely fastp trimming at Q25 and MiXCR clone calling, and kept in-frame beta chains. Merged by CDR3 protein, the rows form single entries marked with the most common genes and DNA. It is TCRdb's table, rather than the study itself, that gives the V and J calls and clone size. In this sample the table shows 1.2 million to 1.5 million distinct CDR3 sequences, 42% of which occur a single time. Together, the top ten hold 7% to 9% of the sample.

The research as a whole found: Observed TCR beta diversity per million T cells fell roughly linearly with age, and a significant reduction was already apparent by age roughly 40. Compared with the aged group, the long-lived group had more naive CD4+ T cells, fewer expanded clones and increased TCR diversity, suggesting age selection. Total diversity estimates from one million sequenced T cells were considered lower bounds and underestimates. Donor CMV infection status was unknown, potentially confounding age-related changes in expanded clonotypes. A strong correlation was found between observed TCR beta diversity and the percentage of naive T cells measured by flow cytometry. Conclusive comparison of naive and antigen-experienced compartments was prevented by the profiling of bulk unsorted PBMCs.

About this clonotype: No antigen is known for it. No much larger clonotype is one base removed from it; base qualities were not supplied.

Trimming costs V 1 base and J 0 bases, and their ends lie 13 bases apart. The CDR3 runs 15 residues from the cysteine to the phenylalanine. The retained sequence is limited to the CDR3, 45 bases, with the frame set at the first base. In the germline V gene, CDR1 corresponds to SQVTM and CDR2 to ANQGSEA. Systemically healthy Caucasian individuals from Russia, about 38 in total and aged roughly 6 to 100 years, were included as donors. Each donor gave ten milliliters of peripheral blood, collected into EDTA-treated Vacutainer tubes. PBMCs were isolated by Ficoll-Paque density-gradient centrifugation, with at least 7 million obtained per sample. Trizol reagent was used to extract total RNA from PBMCs, with at least 5.5 micrograms per sample. The percentages of naive CD45RAhigh/CD27high T cells were determined by flow cytometry on a PBMC aliquot from every donor.

The rearrangement combines TRBV29-1 with TRBJ2-7; 5 matching bases give a weak D call of TRBD1. Specimen: blood. The TCR sequence derives from a woman aged 18-30 years in good health. The DNA reads as follows: TGCAGCGTTGAAGGTAGCAGGGTAAGCTCCTACGAGCAGTACTTC. Its translation reads: CSVEGSRVSSYEQYF.